These 23 T cell receptor beta chains were all obtained from the same sample, sequenced in a study of blood T cell repertoires in COVID-19. Profiled with immunoSEQ multiplex PCR; TCRdb holds only in-frame clones, not every one. The repertoire holds 200,000 to 250,000 clones, with nearly 90% as singletons. Sequencing input: PBMCs or T cells enriched from blood (not recorded which). Receptors originate from a man aged 25-40 years who had recovered from COVID-19.

The CDR3 spells CASSLTGIRETQYF. DNA of the CDR3: TGTGCCAGCAGCTTAACAGGGATTAGGGAGACCCAGTACTTC. The chain is built from TRBV7-9 and TRBJ2-5, with D perhaps matching TRBD1 (6 bases). Between the trimmed V and J ends, which lost 2 bases and 5 bases, there was a span of 12 bases. The CDR3 is 14 amino acids. The germline V gene has CDR1 SEHNR and CDR2 FQNEAQ (reference sequence).

The V gene is TRBV4-3, the J gene TRBJ1-5, with D perhaps TRBD1 (6 bases). Looked up from germline, CDR1 is LGHNA and CDR2 is YSLEER. V was trimmed by 3 bases and J by 4 bases, leaving 22 bases between them. The CDR3 is 18 amino acids. The CDR3 is CASSQGAYRVWENQPQHF. The DNA of the CDR3 is TGCGCCAGCAGCCAGGGGGCGTACAGGGTCTGGGAGAATCAGCCCCAGCATTTT.

Only one count was recorded for this clone. The chain has TRBV2 and TRBJ2-7; 9 bases are shared with TRBD2. This CDR3 is 15 amino acids long. Germline assignment: CDR1 SNHLY and CDR2 FYNNEI. V shed 4 bases and J 2 bases; nucleotides not matched to a gene: 6. Written as DNA, the CDR3 is TGTGCCAGCAGTGGGGTAGCGGGGGCGGCCTACGAGCAGTACTTC. This translates into CASSGVAGAAYEQYF.

This chain joins TRBV28 and TRBJ2-7, with D uncertain. CDR3 length: 12 amino acids. CDR1 MDHEN and CDR2 SYDVKM come from the germline V gene. Trimming removed 7 bases at V and 4 bases at J, with 11 bases between. CDR3 in DNA: TGTGCCAGCATTGGCACCGGGTACGAGCAGTACTTC. Amino acid sequence: CASIGTGYEQYF. The full variable domain, its missing parts supplied by reference TRBV28 and TRBJ2-7, is DVKVTQSSRYLVKRTGEKVFLECVQDMDHENMFWYRQDPGLGLRLIYFSYDVKMKEKGDIPEGYSVSREKKERFSLILESASTNQTSMYLCASIGTGYEQYFGPGTRLTVT.

The chain recombines TRBV5-1 with TRBJ2-2; 8 positions agree with TRBD1. This CDR3 contains 15 residues. CDR1 is SGHRS, CDR2 YFSETQ, per germline. With V trimmed by 3 bases and J by 0 bases, 1 base remained unmatched. The CDR3 nucleotides read TGCGCCAGCAGCTGGGACAGGCCGAACACCGGGGAGCTGTTTTTT. It translates to CASSWDRPNTGELFF.

The CDR3, as DNA: TGTGCCAGCAGGGAACAGGGTGGGAATCTAGAAGAGACCCAGTACTTC. Amino acids: CASREQGGNLEETQYF. The chain carries TRBV27 and TRBJ2-5; D might be TRBD1 (6 bases). Trimming removed 6 bases at V and 3 bases at J, with 20 bases between. This CDR3 region has 16 residues. From germline, CDR1 is MNHEY and CDR2 SMNVEV (reference sequence).

The gene calls are TRBV27 and TRBJ1-5, with TRBD1 matching over 7 bases. The ends lost 6 bases at V and 1 base at J; junction bases unmatched: 12. CDR1 and CDR2 from the germline V gene are MNHEY and SMNVEV (reference sequence). This CDR3 is built from 17 residues. CDR3: CASSSTPGQRSNQPQHF. DNA for the CDR3: TGTGCCAGCAGCTCTACCCCGGGACAGAGAAGCAATCAGCCCCAGCATTTT.

The V gene is TRBV7-2, the J gene TRBJ2-3; the match to TRBD1 covers 11 bases. The V and J ends lost 5 bases and 2 bases, in that order; junction bases with no gene match: 15. The CDR3 is 19 amino acids. CDR1 is SGHTA, CDR2 FQGNSA, per germline. DNA for the CDR3: TGTGCCAGCAGCCAGGACAGGGGGCTTTTTCGACTAACCACAGATACGCAGTATTTT. It translates to CASSQDRGLFRLTTDTQYF.

The genes are TRBV7-9 and TRBJ2-7; tentatively, D is TRBD2 (5 bases). The CDR3 sequence is 11 residues long. V was trimmed by 11 bases and J by 3 bases, leaving 11 bases between them. Germline V lookup: CDR1 SEHNR, CDR2 FQNEAQ (reference sequence). CDR3 DNA sequence: TGTGCCGCCGGCGGGCTCTACGAGCAGTACTTC. Its protein is CAAGGLYEQYF.

The chain uses TRBV7-7 and TRBJ2-1, with 8 positions matching TRBD2. The V and J ends lost 5 bases and 5 bases, in that order; junction bases with no gene match: 8. Germline V CDR1 and CDR2: SSHAT, FNYEAQ (reference sequence). This CDR3 region has 15 residues. The CDR3 spells CASSRSGTPNNEQFF. The CDR3 coding sequence is TGTGCCAGCAGCCGTAGCGGGACACCGAACAATGAGCAGTTCTTC.

V and J are TRBV5-8 and TRBJ2-3, with 8 bases identical to TRBD1. The V gene's germline CDR1 is SGHTS and CDR2 YDEGEE. V dropped 3 bases and J dropped 3; count of bases not matched to a gene: 9. The CDR3 runs to 16 residues. As DNA, the CDR3 is TGTGCCAGCAGCTCCGGGTCAGGGGGCCGTACAGATACGCAGTATTTT. This encodes CASSSGSGGRTDTQYF. Together with reference TRBV5-8 and TRBJ2-3, the CDR3 gives the full variable domain: EAGVTQSPTHLIKTRGQQATLRCSPISGHTSVYWYQQALGLGLQFLLWYDEGEERNRGNFPPRFSGRQFPNYSSELNVNALELEDSALYLCASSSGSGGRTDTQYFGPGTRLTVL.

The genes are TRBV19 and TRBJ2-5; D is uncertain. The CDR3 runs to 11 residues. Germline assignment: CDR1 LNHDA and CDR2 SQIVND (reference sequence). Trimming pared 3 bases from V and 9 bases from J, leaving 8 bases between. The CDR3 is CASSIGRSQYF. Here the CDR3 DNA reads TGTGCCAGTAGTATTGGTCGGTCCCAGTACTTC.

Here the CDR3 reads CASSLHSGTLNTEAFF. DNA of the CDR3: TGTGCCAGCAGCCTTCACTCCGGGACACTAAACACTGAAGCTTTCTTT. The rearrangement uses TRBV4-2 and TRBJ1-1; a possible D gene is TRBD1 (6 bases). The CDR3 is 16 amino acids. From germline, CDR1 is LGHNA and CDR2 YNFKEQ. The V end was cut by 4 bases, the J end by 2 bases, with 17 bases between.

This chain joins TRBV18 and TRBJ1-1; 7 bases match TRBD1. Trimming cost V 3 bases and J 5 bases; bases outside gene matches: 6. The CDR3 is 14 residues long. Germline assignment: CDR1 KGHSH and CDR2 LQKENI. The CDR3 DNA follows: TGTGCCAGCTCACCCCTGGCAGGGGGGACTGAAGCTTTCTTT. Its translation is CASSPLAGGTEAFF.

The genes are TRBV30 and TRBJ2-3; D gene unclear. The CDR3 extends over 10 amino acids. Trimming removed 1 base from V and 8 bases from J, with 4 bases in between. Germline lookup yields CDR1 GTSNPN and CDR2 SVGIG (reference sequence). CDR3 nucleotide sequence: TGTGCCTGGAGTGCGGGTACGCAGTATTTT. This gives the protein CAWSAGTQYF.

This sequence joins TRBV5-6 and TRBJ1-2, with TRBD1 matching over 11 bases. The J segment lost 4 bases and the V segment lost 6 bases, leaving 11 bases of the junction unmatched. CDR3 length: 16 amino acids. CDR1 is SGHDT, CDR2 YYEEEE, per germline. This CDR3 is CASTLDRGRLSYGYTF. The CDR3 region has the DNA TGTGCCAGCACCCTGGACAGGGGGCGCCTAAGCTATGGCTACACCTTC.

The rearrangement joins TRBV5-4 to TRBJ2-1; TRBD2 aligns across 9 bases. Germline values: CDR1 SGHNT, CDR2 YYREEE (reference sequence). The V and J ends lost 0 bases and 7 bases, in that order; junction bases with no gene match: 5. This CDR3 spans 15 amino acids. The CDR3 sequence: CASSLDAGGPNEQFF. The CDR3 DNA sequence: TGTGCCAGCAGCTTGGACGCGGGGGGGCCTAATGAGCAGTTCTTC.

This clone was seen more than once but under ten times. This sequence joins TRBV4-2 and TRBJ2-3, with TRBD2 matching over 8 bases. This CDR3 spans 16 amino acids. The germline CDR1 and CDR2 sequences are LGHNA and YNFKEQ. V lost 1 base and J lost 6; bases outside the gene matches: 9. The CDR3 nucleotides read TGTGCCAGCAGCCAAGCGGTAAAAGCGGGAGCTGATACGCAGTATTTT. The encoded protein is CASSQAVKAGADTQYF.

This chain joins TRBV7-9 and TRBJ1-1, with D tentatively TRBD1 (5 bases). Germline V CDR1 and CDR2: SEHNR, FQNEAQ (reference sequence). There are 14 residues in the CDR3. V was shortened by 8 bases and J by 4 bases, with 17 bases between the two germline ends. DNA of the CDR3: TGTGCCAGCCGCCATTCGGGGGGGACCACTGAAGCTTTCTTT. Its translation: CASRHSGGTTEAFF.

The chain is built from TRBV2 and TRBJ2-1, with D tentatively TRBD2 (5 bases). V was trimmed by 6 bases and J by 3 bases, leaving 9 bases between them. CDR1 and CDR2 from the germline V gene are SNHLY and FYNNEI. The CDR3 length is 13 residues. The CDR3 sequence is CASSGDYYNEQFF. The CDR3 coding sequence is TGTGCCAGCAGCGGGGATTACTACAATGAGCAGTTCTTC. Drawing the rest from reference TRBV2 and TRBJ2-1, the complete variable domain is EPEVTQTPSHQVTQMGQEVILRCVPISNHLYFYWYRQILGQKVEFLVSFYNNEISEKSEIFDDQFSVERPDGSNFTLKIRSTKLEDSAMYFCASSGDYYNEQFFGPGTRLTVL.

The CDR3 DNA reads as TGCGCCAGCAGCTTGGGGACAACTGGAAACACCATATATTTT. This encodes CASSLGTTGNTIYF. This chain uses TRBV5-1 with TRBJ1-3; possible D gene TRBD1, 5 bases. This CDR3 comprises 14 residues. V lost 0 bases and J lost 2, with 6 bases in between. CDR1 is SGHRS, CDR2 YFSETQ, per germline.

The rearrangement links TRBV2 to TRBJ1-1; TRBD1 matches at 7 bases. CDR1 and CDR2 from the germline V gene are SNHLY and FYNNEI. The CDR3 covers 12 residues. V lost 6 bases and J lost 8; bases outside the gene matches: 6. CDR3 bases: TGTGCCAGCAGAAGGGGACAGAGCGAAGCTTTCTTT. This sequence encodes CASRRGQSEAFF.

This clone showed up just once. This chain connects TRBV7-9 to TRBJ1-6, with a weak D call TRBD1 (6 bases). Germline V lookup: CDR1 SEHNR, CDR2 FQNEAQ (reference sequence). This CDR3 is 13 amino acids long. The V and J ends lost 7 bases and 9 bases respectively, with 13 bases between them. The CDR3 DNA follows: TGTGCCAGCACGGGGGCCTGGATTTCACCCCTCCACTTT. Translated, it gives CASTGAWISPLHF.